This TCR beta chain was captured by sequencing in a study of CD8 T cells in ankylosing spondylitis (dated by TCRdb to 2015 to 2018). Concerning the study at large: The study set out to find disease-linked TCR variants by profiling T cell receptor beta repertoires in ankylosing spondylitis patients and healthy donors. In total, the full study cohort was made up of some 110 healthy donors and approximately 27 ankylosing spondylitis patients. Peripheral blood was sampled, and synovial fluid was also collected from ankylosing spondylitis patients. Overall study outcomes, separate from this receptor: The disease-linked clones had a CD8+ phenotype and were found at relatively low frequencies in peripheral blood. Some TCR beta motif variants had previously been reported in synovial fluid and blood of reactive arthritis patients, which suggested common disease-initiation mechanisms. A TCR beta motif made up of several highly homologous amino acid variants appeared to be characteristic of blood from ankylosing spondylitis patients. Significant enrichment of the disease-linked clones was reported in matched synovial fluid samples from ankylosing spondylitis patients.

The CDR3 has 16 amino acids, counting the end cysteine and phenylalanine. This entry keeps only the CDR3 DNA: 48 bases, framed from base 1. Reading the germline V gene gives CDR1 SGHDN and CDR2 FVKESK. After removal of 4 bases from V and 3 bases from J, the junction retains 8 bases not matched to a gene. This clonotype was picked up many times. Its antigen target is currently unknown. Base qualities are not provided; no much larger clone lies one nucleotide away. Sequencing used an Illumina HiSeq 2500. Quantitative 5'-RACE with molecular barcodes was the method used to prepare the TCR beta libraries. On the authors' methods: A new computational method based on a probabilistic model of VDJ rearrangement was used to identify disease-linked TCR variants. TCRdb handled the public reads itself, with Q25 trimming in fastp and clone calling in MiXCR, and kept productive beta chains. Merged by CDR3 protein, the rows form single entries marked with the most common genes and DNA. TCRdb's processing, not the study's, gives the V and J calls here. The sample data list about 130,000 distinct CDR3 sequences, and roughly 7.3% of these were observed just once. The ten largest clonotypes hold 9% to 15% of the sample.

The source of this sequence is a male donor with ankylosing spondylitis or in good health (not recorded which). Material for sequencing was blood, either unsorted or a sorted T cell fraction (not recorded which). The sequence is built from TRBV14 and TRBJ2-2; TRBD2 agrees with 7 junctional bases. The CDR3 here reads CASSPWERGDTGELFF. The bases read TGTGCCAGCAGCCCCTGGGAGCGGGGCGACACCGGGGAGCTGTTTTTT.